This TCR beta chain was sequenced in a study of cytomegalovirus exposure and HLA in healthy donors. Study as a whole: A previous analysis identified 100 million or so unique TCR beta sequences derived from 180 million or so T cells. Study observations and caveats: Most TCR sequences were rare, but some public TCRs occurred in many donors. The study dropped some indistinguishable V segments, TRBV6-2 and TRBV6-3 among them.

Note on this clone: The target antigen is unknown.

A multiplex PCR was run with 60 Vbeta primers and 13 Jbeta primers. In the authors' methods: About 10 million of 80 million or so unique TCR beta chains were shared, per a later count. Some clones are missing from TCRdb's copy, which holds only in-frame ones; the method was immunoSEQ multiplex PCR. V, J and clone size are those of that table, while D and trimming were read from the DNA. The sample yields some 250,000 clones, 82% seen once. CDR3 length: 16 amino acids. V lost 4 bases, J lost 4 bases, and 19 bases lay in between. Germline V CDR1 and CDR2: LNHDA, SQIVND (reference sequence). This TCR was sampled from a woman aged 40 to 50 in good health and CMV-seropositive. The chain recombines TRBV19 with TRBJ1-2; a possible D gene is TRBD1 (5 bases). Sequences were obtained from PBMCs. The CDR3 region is CASSTTAAGPTYGYTF. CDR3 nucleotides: TGTGCCAGTAGTACGACTGCGGCAGGGCCAACCTATGGCTACACCTTC.